The 3 T cell receptor beta chains below were found in one sample sequenced in a study of shared clonotypes between healthy human individuals. Sequencing was performed with immunoSEQ multiplex PCR; in TCRdb, only in-frame clones are kept and a portion is missing. Of a few million clones in the sample, 85% to 95% are singletons; the top ten hold roughly 0.14%. The specimen sequenced was naive CD4+ T cells sorted from blood. Documented subset: CD45RA+ positively selected. The origin of the receptors is a man aged 18 to 30 in good health.

The chain uses TRBV9 and TRBJ2-7; tentatively, D is TRBD1 (6 bases). The CDR3 runs 15 residues. V shed 3 bases and J shed 2 bases, with 15 bases lying between them. Germline V lookup: CDR1 SGDLS, CDR2 YYNGEE. The CDR3 DNA reads as TGTGCCAGCAGCGCCACGACAGGAGAAACCTACGAGCAGTACTTC. Amino acid sequence: CASSATTGETYEQYF. The variable domain in full, completed from reference TRBV9 and TRBJ2-7, reads DSGVTQTPKHLITATGQRVTLRCSPRSGDLSVYWYQQSLDQGLQFLIQYYNGEERAKGNILERFSAQQFPDLHSELNLSSLELGDSALYFCASSATTGETYEQYFGPGTRLTVT.

The V and J genes are TRBV5-4 and TRBJ1-3, with a tentative D call TRBD1 (5 bases). This CDR3 spans 15 amino acids. Trimming took 5 bases from V and 4 from J, leaving 16 bases between them. The germline CDR1 and CDR2 sequences are SGHNT and YYREEE (reference sequence). The CDR3 DNA follows: TGTGCCAGCAGTTTTTTCGACAGTAACGGAAACACCATATATTTT. This encodes CASSFFDSNGNTIYF.

The rearrangement links TRBV10-2 to TRBJ2-7; TRBD2 agrees at 9 bases. Germline values: CDR1 WSHSY, CDR2 SAAADI. This CDR3 comprises 15 residues. V trimming: 6 bases; J trimming: 3 bases; junction bases outside the gene matches: 9. CDR3 in amino acids: CASRLAGSGGYEQYF. CDR3 nucleotides: TGCGCCAGCAGGCTAGCGGGGTCTGGCGGCTACGAGCAGTACTTC.